These T cell receptor beta chains were read from a single sample in a study of T cells in Graves' hyperthyroidism and ophthalmopathy. TCRdb recomputed calls from the multiplex PCR reads with MiXCR, one row per CDR3 protein. Of 610,000 or so distinct CDR3 sequences in the sample, under 60% are singletons; the top ten hold approximately 7.5%. Sequenced sample: peripheral blood or thyroid tissue (not recorded which). All receptors derive from a woman between 18 and 29 years old with Graves' hyperthyroidism. Both conserved end residues are trimmed from each CDR3.

j_call: TRBJ1-6; v_call: TRBV12-3/TRBV12-4; cdr3_aa: ASSLGGGGFSPLH
j_call: TRBJ1-2; v_call: TRBV19; cdr3_aa: ASNLDRTGGNYGYT
j_call: TRBJ1-2; v_call: TRBV29-1; cdr3_aa: SIPPPYGYT
j_call: NA; v_call: TRBV19; cdr3_aa: ASSPLRAYNEQF
j_call: TRBJ2-7; v_call: TRBV2; cdr3_aa: ASSGLGGDEQY
j_call: TRBJ2-6; v_call: TRBV20-1; cdr3_aa: SASGGANVLT
j_call: TRBJ1-2; v_call: TRBV7-2; cdr3_aa: ASSPTTGPSLYSYT
j_call: TRBJ1-2; v_call: TRBV20-1; cdr3_aa: SAKPGLLGYGYT
j_call: TRBJ1-1; v_call: TRBV2; cdr3_aa: ASRKRNSNTEAF
j_call: TRBJ2-2; v_call: TRBV15; cdr3_aa: ATSHGGELF
j_call: TRBJ1-2; v_call: TRBV9; cdr3_aa: ASSVEGQVYGYT
j_call: TRBJ1-4; v_call: TRBV7-8; cdr3_aa: ASSSDRGQTNEKLF
j_call: TRBJ2-7; v_call: TRBV7-8; cdr3_aa: ASSLDRSDYEQY
j_call: TRBJ2-7; v_call: TRBV5-1; cdr3_aa: ASSLGASSTYEQY
j_call: TRBJ1-1; v_call: TRBV12-5; cdr3_aa: ASGFGPTEAF
j_call: TRBJ1-4; v_call: TRBV9; cdr3_aa: ASSTRQGAGGNEKLF
j_call: TRBJ2-5; v_call: TRBV24-1; cdr3_aa: ATSDFGGAADLPETQY
j_call: TRBJ1-6; v_call: TRBV18; cdr3_aa: ASSPSIESPLH
j_call: TRBJ2-7; v_call: TRBV2; cdr3_aa: ASNGAGRRNEQY
j_call: TRBJ2-1; v_call: TRBV29-1; cdr3_aa: SVEGERERNNEQF
j_call: TRBJ2-5; v_call: TRBV25-1; cdr3_aa: ASFSPGGQGETQY
j_call: TRBJ1-5; v_call: TRBV2; cdr3_aa: ATSDPMTSGRDHEH
j_call: TRBJ2-7; v_call: TRBV7-8; cdr3_aa: ASSSDGAGEQY
j_call: TRBJ2-3; v_call: TRBV11-2; cdr3_aa: ASSLRGLAANNEQY
j_call: TRBJ2-3; v_call: TRBV2; cdr3_aa: ASTSGSDTQY
j_call: TRBJ2-1; v_call: TRBV19; cdr3_aa: ASSIGGRYYNEQF
j_call: TRBJ1-4; v_call: TRBV2; cdr3_aa: ASADSPTNEKLF
j_call: TRBJ2-5; v_call: TRBV6-5; cdr3_aa: ASRGDNAAETQY
j_call: TRBJ2-2; v_call: TRBV12-3/TRBV12-4; cdr3_aa: ASSYPGPTTGELF
j_call: TRBJ1-2; v_call: TRBV2; cdr3_aa: ASMGRGRGYT
j_call: TRBJ1-6; v_call: TRBV20-1; cdr3_aa: SARAPGIVGSPLH
j_call: TRBJ2-7; v_call: TRBV12-3/TRBV12-4; cdr3_aa: ASQGASYEQY
j_call: TRBJ1-2; v_call: TRBV7-9; cdr3_aa: ASSEEGGGGYT
j_call: TRBJ2-1; v_call: TRBV14; cdr3_aa: ASSQDPQFLAGGLNEQF
j_call: TRBJ1-6; v_call: TRBV20-1; cdr3_aa: SARRAVSSPLH
j_call: TRBJ1-6; v_call: TRBV15; cdr3_aa: ATRDRANSPLH
j_call: TRBJ1-1; v_call: TRBV20-1; cdr3_aa: SASGSGRGRLYTEAF
j_call: TRBJ1-6; v_call: TRBV20-1; cdr3_aa: SARALDN
j_call: TRBJ1-2; v_call: TRBV19; cdr3_aa: ASSPPSSGGDGYT
j_call: TRBJ2-5; v_call: TRBV25-1; cdr3_aa: AMSKGETQY
j_call: TRBJ2-5; v_call: TRBV10-3; cdr3_aa: AISYRTSEETQY
j_call: TRBJ2-5; v_call: TRBV9; cdr3_aa: ASSLGIGQETQY
j_call: TRBJ2-7; v_call: TRBV27; cdr3_aa: ASSWDRDYEQY
j_call: TRBJ1-5; v_call: TRBV5-8; cdr3_aa: ASTAGLPNQPQH
j_call: TRBJ1-6; v_call: TRBV7-9; cdr3_aa: ASSPGTGGSYNSPLH
j_call: TRBJ1-1; v_call: TRBV10-3; cdr3_aa: AISESGGTEAF
j_call: TRBJ2-2; v_call: TRBV3-1; cdr3_aa: ASSDTRTGNTGELF
j_call: TRBJ1-5; v_call: TRBV20-1; cdr3_aa: SAAPGGGQPQH
j_call: TRBJ2-1; v_call: TRBV10-3; cdr3_aa: AISESVGQDEQF
j_call: TRBJ2-1; v_call: TRBV29-1; cdr3_aa: AWTAGLAGRGEQF
j_call: TRBJ1-5; v_call: TRBV20-1; cdr3_aa: SARRGRGEGPQH
j_call: TRBJ2-7; v_call: TRBV10-3; cdr3_aa: AISATPSGAYEQY
j_call: TRBJ1-1; v_call: TRBV6-5; cdr3_aa: ASSITDRRNTEAF
j_call: TRBJ1-2; v_call: TRBV20-1; cdr3_aa: SARPQGGNGYT